This entry describes one T cell receptor beta chain. The authors' processing: Using reference gene primer amplification, nucleated cell counts were estimated. Assay used: immunoSEQ multiplex PCR; TCRdb lists only in-frame clones, some missing. That table gives V, J and clone size, and the DNA gave D and trimming. The sample carries around 76,000 clones, around nine tenths recorded once. These data come from a study of blood T cell repertoires in COVID-19. The overall study: PBMCs, B-cell-depleted T cells, or T cells were the source of the cDNA or gDNA that made up the material.

The CDR3 totals 13 residues. Germline V CDR1 and CDR2: LNHDA, SQIVND (reference sequence). The V end lost 6 bases, the J end lost 1 base, and 9 bases lay between the germline ends. The chain employs TRBV19 and TRBJ1-1, with a possible D match to TRBD1 (5 bases). Sequenced: peripheral blood. This receptor was taken from a human donor in a cohort sampled during active COVID-19. DNA for the CDR3: TGTGCCAGTAGCTATACAGGGAACACTGAAGCTTTCTTT. As protein: CASSYTGNTEAFF.